One and the same sample provided the 10 T cell receptor beta chains below, sequenced in a study of read filtering for tumor transcriptome and immune sequencing. This library used roughly 400 ng RNA and molecular barcoded adaptors spanning alpha/delta and beta/gamma chains. TCRdb re-derived calls from the reads in MiXCR, one entry per CDR3 protein. This sample yields more than 45,000 distinct CDR3 sequences, of which 12% are seen a single time; roughly 17% belongs to the top ten. Material for sequencing was a population of CD138-negative cells sorted from bone marrow. All receptors derive from a donor over 35 with multiple myeloma.

This clonotype is judged medium-sized. The J gene is TRBJ1-1, the V gene TRBV7-9, with TRBD1 matching 7 bases. This CDR3 comprises 14 residues. The trim removed 5 bases at V and 1 base at J, leaving 4 bases unmatched. Germline lookup yields CDR1 SEHNR and CDR2 FQNEAQ (reference sequence). CDR3 DNA: TGTGCCAGCAGCGCCAGGGGGGCGAACACTGAAGCTTTCTTT. Translation: CASSARGANTEAFF.

Regarding this clonotype: Here the CDR3 omits its conserved ending phenylalanine or tryptophan, so a read error is the likely source. The chain recombines TRBV12-3 or TRBV12-4 with TRBJ2-2; D gene ambiguous. This CDR3 comprises 13 residues. V was clipped by 6 bases and J by 4 bases, with 9 bases between them. Written as DNA, the CDR3 is TGTGCCAGCAGCAGACACGGCACCGGGGAGCTGTTTTTG. It codes for CASSRHGTGELFL.

The chain carries TRBV7-3 and TRBJ1-2, with 7 positions matching TRBD1. V lost 0 bases and J lost 4; bases outside the gene matches: 8. Germline V lookup: CDR1 SGHTA, CDR2 FQGTGA. The CDR3 covers 16 residues. This CDR3 reads CASSLTPRDSAYGYTF. The CDR3 DNA reads as TGTGCCAGCAGCTTAACGCCGAGGGACAGCGCCTATGGCTACACCTTC.

This clonotype showed up many times. This sequence joins TRBV10-3 and TRBJ1-5; 9 positions match TRBD1. CDR1 and CDR2 (germline): ENHRY, SYGVKD. The V and J ends lost 10 bases and 1 base, in that order; junction bases with no gene match: 11. This CDR3 region has 16 residues. This CDR3 reads CATRQGDRGSNQPQHF. CDR3 bases: TGTGCCACCCGACAGGGGGACAGAGGGAGCAATCAGCCCCAGCATTTT.

This clonotype was picked up many times. The gene calls are TRBV14 and TRBJ2-1; 12 nucleotides match TRBD2. V lost 6 bases and J lost 7; bases outside the gene matches: 7. The CDR3 is 15 residues long. CDR1 SGHDN and CDR2 FVKESK come from the germline V gene. The DNA for the CDR3 is TGTGCCAGCAGTCTAGCGGGGGGGCCGGGGAATGAGCAGTTCTTC. Protein sequence: CASSLAGGPGNEQFF.

This clonotype was recorded at least ten times. The rearrangement joins TRBV20-1 to TRBJ1-2, with D hard to call. There are 14 residues in the CDR3. The germline gives CDR1 DFQATT, CDR2 SNEGSKA (reference sequence). V was cut by 0 bases and J by 6 bases, with 14 bases left in between. The CDR3 DNA reads TGCAGTGCTAGAGATGGTCAGAAGGTCGATGGCTACACCTTC. Protein product: CSARDGQKVDGYTF.

This clonotype was counted ten times or more. The chain has TRBV6-5 and TRBJ1-6; D unresolved. Trimming cost V 6 bases and J 0 bases, with 15 bases left between them. Germline V gene sequence: CDR1 MNHEY, CDR2 SVGAGI. This CDR3 contains 17 residues. The CDR3 DNA reads as TGTGCCAGCAGCAAGACCGGACCCAGCTCCTATAATTCACCCCTCCACTTT. This translates into CASSKTGPSSYNSPLHF.

This chain joins TRBV18 and TRBJ2-1; D uncertain. This CDR3 region has 15 residues. Germline CDR1 reads KGHSH; CDR2 reads LQKENI. V was pared by 5 bases and J by 0 bases, with 11 bases between. CDR3 nucleotide sequence: TGTGCCAGCTCATTCGGACGGAGCTCCTACAATGAGCAGTTCTTC. Translated, it gives CASSFGRSSYNEQFF.

This clonotype turned up a few times. The V and J genes are TRBV3-1 and TRBJ2-5; 7 nucleotides align to TRBD2. V was clipped by 8 bases and J by 4 bases; unmatched bases: 16. From germline, CDR1 is LGHDT and CDR2 YNNKEL (reference sequence). This CDR3 spans 16 amino acids. The chain's CDR3 is CASYRSRGYDLETQYF. As DNA, the CDR3 is TGTGCCAGCTACCGTTCGCGGGGGTACGACCTAGAGACCCAGTACTTC.

A remark on this clonotype: A much more abundant neighbour one base away suggests this may be a read error. This chain connects TRBV25-1 to TRBJ1-1; 7 nucleotides align to TRBD1. The germline CDR1 and CDR2 sequences are MGHDK and SYGVNS. This CDR3 spans 14 amino acids. This chain's CDR3 is CDSSARQGGTEAFF. The CDR3 DNA reads TGTGACAGCAGTGCCCGACAGGGCGGGACTGAAGCTTTCTTT.